The rows below give T cell receptor beta chains drawn from one sample of a study of blood T cell repertoires in COVID-19. TCRdb's table, derived via immunoSEQ multiplex PCR, lists solely in-frame clones and lacks some. The data show 85,000 to 120,000 clones, 87% seen once. The sample consisted of peripheral blood. The receptors were gathered from a man aged 45-60 years with active COVID-19. Each CDR3 is given with its conserved first and last residue. D genes are given only for firm matches. Clone size is given for some rows only: seen once, a few or many times, or a class if the clone is expanded.

TRBJ2-5,.,.,TRBV7-9,CASSPTEGWETQYF,TGTGCCAGCAGCCCCACGGAGGGCTGGGAGACCCAGTACTTC
TRBJ2-3,TRBD1,once,TRBV11-3,CASSLGQGSDTQYF,TGTGCCAGCAGCTTAGGACAGGGCTCGGATACGCAGTATTTT
TRBJ1-1,.,few,TRBV5-1,CASSLLTGYKDTEAFF,TGCGCCAGCAGCTTGTTAACAGGGTATAAAGACACTGAAGCTTTCTTT
TRBJ2-7,.,.,TRBV5-1,CASSLAPNKRYEQYF,TGCGCCAGCAGCTTGGCCCCCAACAAAAGATACGAGCAGTACTTC
TRBJ1-2,TRBD1,.,TRBV15,CATSSQIESDRGNGYTF,TGTGCCACCAGCTCCCAAATTGAATCGGACAGGGGGAATGGCTACACCTTC
TRBJ1-5,.,.,TRBV21-1,CASSSHKPGVIYSNQPQHF,TGTGCCAGCAGCAGTCACAAACCGGGGGTTATTTATAGCAATCAGCCCCAGCATTTT
TRBJ1-2,.,.,TRBV19,CASSIGTTVPMNYGYTF,TGTGCCAGTAGTATAGGGACGACAGTACCCATGAACTATGGCTACACCTTC
TRBJ1-6,.,.,TRBV2,CASSGAYYNSPLHF,TGTGCCAGCAGTGGGGCCTACTATAATTCACCCCTCCACTTT
TRBJ2-2,TRBD2,.,TRBV4-1,CASSQDIVSGLAGGTNTGELFF,TGCGCCAGCAGCCAAGATATTGTGAGCGGACTAGCGGGGGGAACGAACACCGGGGAGCTGTTTTTT
TRBJ1-2,.,.,TRBV25-1,CASSEPGSIGYTF,TGTGCCAGCAGTGAACCCGGGAGTATTGGCTACACCTTC
TRBJ2-7,TRBD1,.,TRBV5-1,CASNGPGQGPAGYEQYF,TGCGCCAGCAATGGTCCGGGACAGGGGCCCGCGGGCTACGAGCAGTACTTC
TRBJ2-7,TRBD1,.,TRBV12-5,CASGLVPHRGYEQYF,TGTGCTAGTGGTTTGGTACCGCACAGGGGCTACGAGCAGTACTTC
TRBJ1-6,.,.,TRBV5-4,CASSLGQRGSYNSPLHF,TGTGCCAGCAGCCTGGGACAACGGGGCTCCTATAATTCACCCCTCCACTTT
TRBJ1-2,.,.,TRBV6-5,CASKFGEGREGGYTF,TGTGCCAGCAAATTCGGAGAGGGGAGGGAGGGTGGCTACACCTTC